These T cell receptor beta chains were read from a single sample in a study of T-cell reconstitution after alpha-beta-depleted transplantation in children. MiXCR, run by TCRdb on the PCR reads, gives a single entry per CDR3 protein. The sample yields approximately 300,000 distinct CDR3 sequences, around 9.1% seen once. The starting material was PBMCs, obtained before TCRalphabeta/CD19-depleted stem cell transplant. All receptors come from a boy in the first two years of life with acute myeloid leukemia, due to receive a stem cell transplant. The CDR3 runs from the conserved cysteine through the conserved F or W. The D gene is left open where the match is weak. Not all rows give a size; the values are once, few, many and, for expanded clones, a class.

D gene: NA
V gene: TRBV19
CDR3 length: 12
J gene: TRBJ2-3
clone size: NA
CDR3 protein: CASSIATDTQYF
CDR3 DNA: TGTGCCAGTAGTATCGCCACAGATACGCAGTATTTT

D gene: TRBD1
V gene: TRBV27
CDR3 length: 14
J gene: TRBJ1-1
clone size: many
CDR3 protein: CASGITGQGYEAFF
CDR3 DNA: TGTGCCAGCGGCATAACGGGACAGGGATATGAAGCTTTCTTT

D gene: TRBD1
V gene: TRBV4-3
CDR3 length: 16
J gene: TRBJ1-2
clone size: many
CDR3 protein: CASSQAFFWDSDGYTF
CDR3 DNA: TGCGCCAGCAGCCAAGCCTTCTTTTGGGACAGTGATGGCTACACCTTC

D gene: NA
V gene: TRBV2
CDR3 length: 13
J gene: TRBJ1-1
clone size: many
CDR3 protein: CASSGEGGTEAFF
CDR3 DNA: TGTGCCAGCAGTGGGGAAGGGGGCACTGAAGCTTTCTTT

D gene: NA
V gene: TRBV4-2
CDR3 length: 13
J gene: TRBJ1-1
clone size: many
CDR3 protein: CASSREVGTEAFF
CDR3 DNA: TGTGCCAGCAGTCGGGAGGTTGGCACTGAAGCTTTCTTT

D gene: TRBD2
V gene: TRBV20-1
CDR3 length: 12
J gene: TRBJ2-1
clone size: many
CDR3 protein: CSAKLAGNEQFF
CDR3 DNA: TGCAGTGCTAAACTAGCGGGAAATGAGCAGTTCTTC

D gene: NA
V gene: TRBV12-2
CDR3 length: 15
J gene: TRBJ2-7
clone size: NA
CDR3 protein: CASTRGQDLKSEQYF
CDR3 DNA: TGTGCAAGCACTCGCGGACAGGACCTTAAGAGCGAGCAGTACTTC

D gene: NA
V gene: TRBV19
CDR3 length: 13
J gene: TRBJ2-7
clone size: many
CDR3 protein: CASSITGIYEQYF
CDR3 DNA: TGTGCCAGTAGTATAACAGGCATCTACGAGCAGTACTTC

D gene: NA
V gene: TRBV12-3/TRBV12-4
CDR3 length: 16
J gene: TRBJ2-2
clone size: many
CDR3 protein: CASSTTRVRDTGELFF
CDR3 DNA: TGTGCCAGCAGTACTACTCGGGTGCGAGACACCGGGGAGCTGTTTTTT

D gene: NA
V gene: TRBV12-3/TRBV12-4
CDR3 length: 12
J gene: TRBJ2-5
clone size: many
CDR3 protein: CASRGLKETQYF
CDR3 DNA: TGTGCCAGCAGAGGACTAAAGGAGACCCAGTACTTC

D gene: NA
V gene: TRBV7-2
CDR3 length: 14
J gene: TRBJ2-5
clone size: NA
CDR3 protein: CASSLGGWGETQYF
CDR3 DNA: TGTGCCAGCAGCTTAGGAGGCTGGGGAGAGACCCAGTACTTC

D gene: NA
V gene: TRBV12-3/TRBV12-4
CDR3 length: 13
J gene: TRBJ1-2
clone size: NA
CDR3 protein: CASSLSDGYGYTF
CDR3 DNA: TGTGCCAGCAGTTTATCGGACGGCTATGGCTACACCTTC

D gene: TRBD2
V gene: TRBV29-1
CDR3 length: 16
J gene: TRBJ2-2
clone size: NA
CDR3 protein: CSAETSGGVGTGELFF
CDR3 DNA: TGCAGCGCCGAGACTAGCGGGGGGGTCGGCACCGGGGAGCTGTTTTTT

D gene: TRBD2
V gene: TRBV9
CDR3 length: 16
J gene: TRBJ2-2
clone size: few
CDR3 protein: CASSAHSGSSTGELFF
CDR3 DNA: TGTGCCAGCAGCGCACATAGCGGGAGTTCCACCGGGGAGCTGTTTTTT

D gene: NA
V gene: TRBV29-1
CDR3 length: 12
J gene: TRBJ2-7
clone size: many
CDR3 protein: CSARDALYEQYF
CDR3 DNA: TGCAGCGCCCGGGACGCCCTCTACGAGCAGTACTTC

D gene: NA
V gene: TRBV20-1
CDR3 length: 13
J gene: TRBJ1-1
clone size: NA
CDR3 protein: CSARVRATSEAFF
CDR3 DNA: TGCAGTGCTAGAGTCAGGGCGACATCTGAAGCTTTCTTT